The 18 T cell receptor beta chains reported below all come from one sample, sequenced in a study of tumor-infiltrating lymphocytes in primary liver carcinoma. The investigators made TCR beta cDNA from roughly 0.55 ug total RNA, using a constant-region primer. It was through three nested multiplex PCR rounds of slightly modified ARM-PCR that TCR beta libraries arose. Both of the initial two PCR rounds ran for approximately 11 cycles and employed TRBV1-TRBV30 forward primers alongside a C-beta reverse primer. A single record per CDR3 protein comes from TCRdb applying MiXCR to the multiplex PCR reads. Seen here are 90,000 to 150,000 distinct CDR3 sequences, around two thirds observed once, and the top ten hold 7% to 10%. DNA and RNA were both co-extracted from around 20-30 mg of bulk tissue that had not been sorted. What was sequenced was liver tumor tissue from sampling region 1. Subset of the sample: tumor region T1, superior pole. The receptors originated from an older woman with primary liver carcinoma and hepatitis B virus infection.

V is TRBV11-2 and J is TRBJ2-5, with a tentative D call TRBD1 (6 bases). The CDR3 consists of 16 residues. In germline, CDR1 is SGHAT, CDR2 FQNNGV. With 0 bases removed from V and 5 bases from J, the gap between germline ends came to 16 bases. The CDR3 nucleotides read TGTGCCAGCAGCTTAGAGTTAGCAGGGGTGAAGGAGACCCAGTACTTC. Residues: CASSLELAGVKETQYF.

On this clonotype itself: The junction and the germline gene differ at one end; a read error may be behind it. This chain uses TRBV28 with TRBJ2-1; no reliable D call. The germline gives CDR1 MDHEN, CDR2 SYDVKM. CDR3 length: 14 residues. Written as DNA, the CDR3 is TGTACCAGCTTTGGGCGGAGCTCCTACAATGAGCAGTTCTTC. This sequence encodes CTSFGRSSYNEQFF. Full variable domain (remainder filled in from reference TRBV28 and TRBJ2-1): DVKVTQSSRYLVKRTGEKVFLECVQDMDHENMFWYRQDPGLGLRLIYFSYDVKMKEKGDIPEGYSVSREKKERFSLILESASTNQTSMYLCTSFGRSSYNEQFFGPGTRLTVL.

Of note for this clonotype: This likely comes from a read error, as the CDR3 has no conserved phenylalanine or tryptophan at its end. The DNA is omitted, as the CDR3 cannot be located on it reliably, and the CDR3 follows TCRdb's listing. This chain connects TRBV11-2 to TRBJ2-1; TRBD1 is taken as the D call from the table, unchecked against the DNA. The CDR3 is 12 amino acids in total, end residues counted. Germline CDR1 and CDR2: SGHAT and FQNNGV. The CDR3 reads CASSLVLTGETL.

This clonotype is medium-sized within its sample. J is TRBJ1-1 and V is TRBV4-1; D uncertain. The CDR3 totals 16 residues. The germline V gene has CDR1 MGHRA and CDR2 YSYEKL. V dropped 0 bases and J dropped 0 bases, with 11 bases sitting between them. The CDR3 reads CASSQDRRPLNTEAFF. The CDR3 nucleotides are TGCGCCAGCAGCCAAGATCGCAGGCCCCTGAACACTGAAGCTTTCTTT.

The rearrangement joins TRBV5-6 to TRBJ2-1; D gene unclear. Germline values: CDR1 SGHDT, CDR2 YYEEEE. Trimming cost V 4 bases and J 3 bases, with 2 bases left between them. The CDR3 spans 11 residues. The CDR3 DNA reads as TGTGCCAGCAGCAACTACAATGAGCAGTTCTTC. This translates into CASSNYNEQFF.

Points on this clonotype: Relative to the germline gene, one junction end is altered; a read error may explain this. The J gene is TRBJ2-2, the V gene TRBV11-2, with a possible D match to TRBD1 (6 bases). CDR3 size: 15 residues. Germline-derived CDR1 and CDR2 are SGHAT and FQNNGV. CDR3 nucleotides: TGTGCCCGCAGCTTAGAGCCAGGGGCGCACGGGGAGCTGTATTTT. It codes for CARSLEPGAHGELYF. The whole variable domain, filled in from reference TRBV11-2 and TRBJ2-2, reads EAGVAQSPRYKIIEKRQSVAFWCNPISGHATLYWYQQILGQGPKLLIQFQNNGVVDDSQLPKDRFSAERLKGVDSTLKIQPAKLEDSAVYLCARSLEPGAHGELYFGEGSRLTVL.

The table lists this clonotype with a few counts. J is TRBJ2-3 and V is TRBV5-1; D might be TRBD2 (6 bases). With 7 bases removed from V and 0 bases from J, the gap between germline ends came to 15 bases. In germline, CDR1 is SGHRS, CDR2 YFSETQ. The CDR3 is made up of 15 amino acids. The chain's CDR3 is CASEEGRASTDTQYF. Written as DNA, the CDR3 is TGCGCCAGCGAGGAGGGACGTGCTAGCACAGATACGCAGTATTTT.

This clonotype was seen once. Its ends do not fully match the called genes, so a read error is possible. This sequence joins TRBV2 and TRBJ1-1; D is ambiguous. Germline CDR1 reads SNHLY; CDR2 reads FYNNEI. The CDR3 sequence is 13 residues long. Here the CDR3 reads CANSVQENTEAFF. Here the CDR3 DNA reads TGTGCCAACAGTGTGCAGGAGAACACTGAAGCCTTCTTT.

The chain is built from TRBV30 and TRBJ2-3; TRBD1 or TRBD2 may be the D gene (6 bases each). The V end lost 3 bases, the J end lost 4 bases, and 17 bases lay between the germline ends. CDR3 size: 15 residues. The V gene's germline CDR1 is GTSNPN and CDR2 SVGIG (reference sequence). CDR3 DNA sequence: TGTGCCTGGAGGTTAGCGGCCAACAGGGCAGATACGCAGTATTTT. Its protein product is CAWRLAANRADTQYF.

Points on this clonotype: A junction boundary mismatches the germline segment, possibly from a read error. The chain carries TRBV12-3 or TRBV12-4 and TRBJ2-1, with 7 bases aligning to TRBD2. The CDR3 runs 15 residues. CDR3 nucleotides: TGTGTCAGCAGTCTTCCTCACGGGGGGTACAATGAGCAGTTCTTC. Its translation is CVSSLPHGGYNEQFF.

This clonotype is a singleton in its sample. A read error may account for a junction end that differs from germline. This chain uses TRBV29-1 with TRBJ2-1; D may be TRBD2 (6 bases). Germline CDR1 is SQVTM and CDR2 is ANQGSEA. CDR3 length: 16 residues. CDR3 coding DNA: TGCAGTGTTGAGGGAACACTAGCTCCCGAGTGGAGTGACCAGTTCTTC. It codes for CSVEGTLAPEWSDQFF.

With regard to this clonotype: This CDR3 is missing its conserved last phenylalanine or tryptophan, likely due to a read error. The limits of the CDR3 on the DNA are not certain, so only TCRdb's listed CDR3 is given. This rearrangement joins TRBV11-2 to TRBJ2-7; the D call in the table, TRBD1, was not verified against the DNA. Germline V CDR1 and CDR2: SGHAT, FQNNGV. The CDR3 is 15 amino acids long, termini counted. CDR3 amino acids: CASSLEKGQGYEQYL.

This clonotype was counted ten times or more. This sequence joins TRBV5-4 and TRBJ2-1; 8 bases align to TRBD2. This CDR3 is built from 16 residues. Per germline, CDR1 SGHNT and CDR2 YYREEE (reference sequence). Germline trimming cut 0 bases from V and 1 base from J; bases unmatched to any gene: 3. In DNA form, the CDR3 reads TGTGCCAGCAGCTTGGGGCGGGAGGTTTCCTACAATGAGCAGTTCTTC. Its protein is CASSLGREVSYNEQFF.

The chain couples TRBV12-5 to TRBJ2-1, with a possible D match to TRBD2 (5 bases). This CDR3 has 17 amino acids. The V end was cut by 0 bases, the J end by 8 bases, with 20 bases between. Germline CDR1 is LGHNT and CDR2 is FRNRAP. This CDR3 reads CASGLVFGLAGGDEQFF. The DNA of the CDR3 is TGTGCTAGTGGTTTGGTATTCGGGCTAGCTGGAGGAGATGAGCAGTTCTTC.

In its sample, this clonotype was seen many times. J is TRBJ1-2 and V is TRBV6-5, with unresolved D. Deletions cut 8 bases from V and 4 bases from J, with 8 bases between. This CDR3 is built from 11 residues. Germline V gene lookup returns CDR1 MNHEY and CDR2 SVGAGI. CDR3 in amino acids: CASGSGYGYTF. CDR3 nucleotides: TGTGCCAGCGGGTCTGGCTATGGCTACACCTTC.

Notes on this clonotype: A much larger clonotype is one base distant, so this may be a read error. V is TRBV6-6 and J is TRBJ1-5; 10 bases are a match to TRBD1. The V and J ends lost 4 bases and 3 bases, in that order; junction bases with no gene match: 6. This CDR3 is 16 amino acids long. Germline V gene data show CDR1 as MNHNY and CDR2 as SVGAGI (reference sequence). The DNA of the CDR3 is TGTGCCAGCAGTTTACGACAGGGGGCCTTCAATCAGCCCCAGCATTTT. Translation: CASSLRQGAFNQPQHF.

Worth noting for this clonotype: A much more abundant neighbour one base away suggests this may be a read error. The chain carries TRBV12-3 or TRBV12-4 and TRBJ2-2; TRBD1 is a possible D gene (5 bases). The germline V and J ends were trimmed by 4 bases and 4 bases, with 13 bases remaining between them. CDR3 size: 15 residues. CDR3 region: CASSSMGQGTGELFF. The DNA of the CDR3 is TGTGCCAGCAGTTCAATGGGGCAGGGCACCGGGGAGCTGTTTTTT.

This clonotype was observed a single time. One end of the junction varies from germline; a read error may be responsible. The V call is TRBV2, the J call TRBJ1-1; tentative D call: TRBD1 (5 bases). The CDR3 spans 13 residues. Looked up from germline, CDR1 is SNHLY and CDR2 is FYNNEI. CDR3 sequence (DNA): TGTGCCAGCAGAGGGGTGGGTGACACTGAGGCTTTCTTT. Translation gives CASRGVGDTEAFF.